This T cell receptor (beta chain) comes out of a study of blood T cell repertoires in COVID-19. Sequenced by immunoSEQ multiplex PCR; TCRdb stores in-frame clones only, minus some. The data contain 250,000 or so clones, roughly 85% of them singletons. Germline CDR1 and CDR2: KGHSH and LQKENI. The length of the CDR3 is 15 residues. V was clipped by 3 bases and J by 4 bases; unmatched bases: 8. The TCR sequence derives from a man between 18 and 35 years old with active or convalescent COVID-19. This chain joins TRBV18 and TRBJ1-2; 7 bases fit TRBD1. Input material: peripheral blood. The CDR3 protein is CASSPRGQDPYGYTF. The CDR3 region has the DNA TGTGCCAGCTCACCTAGAGGACAGGATCCCTATGGCTACACCTTC. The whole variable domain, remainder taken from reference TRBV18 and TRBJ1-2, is NAGVMQNPRHLVRRRGQEARLRCSPMKGHSHVYWYRQLPEEGLKFMVYLQKENIIDESGMPKERFSAEFPKEGPSILRIQQVVRGDSAAYFCASSPRGQDPYGYTFGSGTRLTVV.